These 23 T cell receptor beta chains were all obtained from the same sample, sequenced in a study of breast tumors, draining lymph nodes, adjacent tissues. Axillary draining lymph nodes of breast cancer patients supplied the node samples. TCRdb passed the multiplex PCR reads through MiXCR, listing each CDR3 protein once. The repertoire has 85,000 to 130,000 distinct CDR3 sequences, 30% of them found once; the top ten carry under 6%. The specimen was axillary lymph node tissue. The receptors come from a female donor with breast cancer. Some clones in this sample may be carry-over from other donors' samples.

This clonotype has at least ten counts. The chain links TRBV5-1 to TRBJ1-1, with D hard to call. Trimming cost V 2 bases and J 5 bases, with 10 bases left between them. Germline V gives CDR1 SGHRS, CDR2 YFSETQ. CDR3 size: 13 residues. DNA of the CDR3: TGCGCCAGCAGCTTCCAACCGGGGACTGAAGCTTTCTTT. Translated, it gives CASSFQPGTEAFF.

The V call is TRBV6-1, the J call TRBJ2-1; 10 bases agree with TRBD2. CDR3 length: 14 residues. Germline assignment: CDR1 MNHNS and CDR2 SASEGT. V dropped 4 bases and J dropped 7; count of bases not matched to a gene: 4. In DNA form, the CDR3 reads TGTGCCAGCAGTGGGACTAGCGGATCAAATGAGCAGTTCTTC. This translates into CASSGTSGSNEQFF.

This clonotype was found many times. DNA of the CDR3: TGCAGCGTTGCCCAGGGGAGCACAGATACGCAGTATTTT. This encodes CSVAQGSTDTQYF. This chain connects TRBV29-1 to TRBJ2-3; tentative D call: TRBD1 (6 bases). The germline V gene has CDR1 SQVTM and CDR2 ANQGSEA. The germline V and J ends were trimmed by 4 bases and 0 bases, with 8 bases remaining between them. CDR3 length: 13 residues.

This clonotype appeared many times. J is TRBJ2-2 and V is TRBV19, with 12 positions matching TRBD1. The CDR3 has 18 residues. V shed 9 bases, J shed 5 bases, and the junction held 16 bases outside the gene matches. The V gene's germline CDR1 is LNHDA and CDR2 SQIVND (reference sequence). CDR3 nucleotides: TGTGCCAGCCTTCGATTGGGGCGGGGACAGGGGGCGACCGGGGAGCTGTTTTTT. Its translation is CASLRLGRGQGATGELFF. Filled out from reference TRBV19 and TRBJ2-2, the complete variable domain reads DGGITQSPKYLFRKEGQNVTLSCEQNLNHDAMYWYRQDPGQGLRLIYYSQIVNDFQKGDIAEGYSVSREKKESFPLTVTSAQKNPTAFYLCASLRLGRGQGATGELFFGEGSRLTVL.

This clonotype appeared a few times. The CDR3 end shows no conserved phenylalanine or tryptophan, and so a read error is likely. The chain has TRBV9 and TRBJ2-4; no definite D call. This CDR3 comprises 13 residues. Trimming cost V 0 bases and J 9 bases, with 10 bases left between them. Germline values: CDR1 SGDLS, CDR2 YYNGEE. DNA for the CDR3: TGTGCCAGCAGCGTAGCCCCTGAAACCATTCAGTACTCC. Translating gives CASSVAPETIQYS.

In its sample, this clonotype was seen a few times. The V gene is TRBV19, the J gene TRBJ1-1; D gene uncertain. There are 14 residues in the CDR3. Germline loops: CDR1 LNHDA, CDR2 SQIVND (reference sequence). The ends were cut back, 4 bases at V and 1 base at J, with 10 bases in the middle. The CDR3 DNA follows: TGTGCCAGTAGTAGAGGACTCTCGAACACTGAAGCTTTCTTT. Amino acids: CASSRGLSNTEAFF. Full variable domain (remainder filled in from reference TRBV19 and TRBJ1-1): DGGITQSPKYLFRKEGQNVTLSCEQNLNHDAMYWYRQDPGQGLRLIYYSQIVNDFQKGDIAEGYSVSREKKESFPLTVTSAQKNPTAFYLCASSRGLSNTEAFFGQGTRLTVV.

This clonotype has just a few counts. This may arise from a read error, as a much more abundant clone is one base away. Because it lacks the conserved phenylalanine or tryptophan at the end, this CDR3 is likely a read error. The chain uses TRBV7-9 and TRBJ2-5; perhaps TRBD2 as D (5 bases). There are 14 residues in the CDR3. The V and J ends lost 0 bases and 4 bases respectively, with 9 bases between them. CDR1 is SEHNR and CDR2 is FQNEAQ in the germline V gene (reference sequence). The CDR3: CASSLASEGETQYL. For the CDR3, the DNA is TGTGCCAGCAGCTTAGCCTCTGAGGGAGAGACCCAGTACCTC.

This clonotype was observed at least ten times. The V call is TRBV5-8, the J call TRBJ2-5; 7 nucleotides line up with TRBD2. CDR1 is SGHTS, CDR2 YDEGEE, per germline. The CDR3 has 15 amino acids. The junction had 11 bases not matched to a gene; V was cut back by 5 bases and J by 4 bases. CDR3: CASRTGGTTTETQYF. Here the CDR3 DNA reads TGTGCCAGCAGGACGGGGGGTACTACGACAGAGACCCAGTACTTC.

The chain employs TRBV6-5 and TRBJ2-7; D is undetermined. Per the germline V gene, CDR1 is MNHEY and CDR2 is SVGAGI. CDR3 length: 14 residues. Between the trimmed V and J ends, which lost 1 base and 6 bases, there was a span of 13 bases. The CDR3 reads CASSYLKGGSEQYF. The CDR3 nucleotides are TGTGCCAGCAGTTACTTGAAGGGTGGTAGCGAGCAGTACTTC.

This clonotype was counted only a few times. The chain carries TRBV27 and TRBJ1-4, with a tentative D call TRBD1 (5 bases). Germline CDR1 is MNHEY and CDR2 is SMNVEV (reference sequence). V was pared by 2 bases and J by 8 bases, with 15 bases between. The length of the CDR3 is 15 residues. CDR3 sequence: CASSLIGREKEKLFF. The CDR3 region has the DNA TGTGCCAGCAGTTTAATCGGCAGGGAGAAAGAAAAACTGTTTTTT.

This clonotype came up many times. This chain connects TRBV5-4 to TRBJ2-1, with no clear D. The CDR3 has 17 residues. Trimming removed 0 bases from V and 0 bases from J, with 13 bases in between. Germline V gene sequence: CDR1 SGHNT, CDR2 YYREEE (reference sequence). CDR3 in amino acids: CASSLGRGSFSYNEQFF. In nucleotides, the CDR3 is TGTGCCAGCAGCTTGGGCCGAGGTAGCTTCTCCTACAATGAGCAGTTCTTC.

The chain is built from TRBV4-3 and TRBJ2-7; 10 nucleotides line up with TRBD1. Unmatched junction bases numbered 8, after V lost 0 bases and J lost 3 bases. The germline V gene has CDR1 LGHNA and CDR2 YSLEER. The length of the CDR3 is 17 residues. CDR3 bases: TGCGCCAGCAGCCAAGAATCGGGGACAGGGGAAAACTACGAGCAGTACTTC. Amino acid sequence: CASSQESGTGENYEQYF.

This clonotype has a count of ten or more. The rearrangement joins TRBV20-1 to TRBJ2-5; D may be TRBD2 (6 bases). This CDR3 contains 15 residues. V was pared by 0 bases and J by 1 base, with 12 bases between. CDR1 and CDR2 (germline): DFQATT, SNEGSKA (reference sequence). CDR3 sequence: CSARDVERAQETQYF. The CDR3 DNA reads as TGCAGTGCTAGAGACGTAGAGCGGGCCCAAGAGACCCAGTACTTC.

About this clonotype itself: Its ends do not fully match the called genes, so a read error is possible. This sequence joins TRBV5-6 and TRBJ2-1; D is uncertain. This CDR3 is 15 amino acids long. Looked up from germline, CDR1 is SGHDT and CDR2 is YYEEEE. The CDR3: CASSLSKPLYNEQSF. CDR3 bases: TGTGCCAGCAGCTTGTCCAAGCCGCTATACAATGAGCAGTCCTTC. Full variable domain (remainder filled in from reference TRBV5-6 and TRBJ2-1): DAGVTQSPTHLIKTRGQQVTLRCSPKSGHDTVSWYQQALGQGPQFIFQYYEEEERQRGNFPDRFSGHQFPNYSSELNVNALLLGDSALYLCASSLSKPLYNEQSFGPGTRLTVL.

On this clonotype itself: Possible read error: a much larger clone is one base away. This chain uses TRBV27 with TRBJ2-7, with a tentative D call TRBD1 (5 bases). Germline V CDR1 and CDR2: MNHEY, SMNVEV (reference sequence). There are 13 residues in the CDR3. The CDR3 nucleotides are TGTGCCAGCAGTAGACAGCCTACCTACAAGCAGTACTTC. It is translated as CASSRQPTYKQYF.

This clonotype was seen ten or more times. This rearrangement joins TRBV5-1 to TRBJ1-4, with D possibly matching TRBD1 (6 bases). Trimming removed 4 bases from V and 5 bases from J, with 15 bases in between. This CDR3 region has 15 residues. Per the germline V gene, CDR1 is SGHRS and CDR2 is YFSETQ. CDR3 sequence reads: CASSLGDMKNEKLFF. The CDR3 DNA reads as TGCGCCAGCAGCCTAGGGGACATGAAGAATGAAAAACTGTTTTTT.

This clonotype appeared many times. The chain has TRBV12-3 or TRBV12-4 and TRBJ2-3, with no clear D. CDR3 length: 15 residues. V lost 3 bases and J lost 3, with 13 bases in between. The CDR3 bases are TGTGCCAGCAGTTTGGGTCTCCTAGAGACAGATACGCAGTATTTT. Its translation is CASSLGLLETDTQYF.

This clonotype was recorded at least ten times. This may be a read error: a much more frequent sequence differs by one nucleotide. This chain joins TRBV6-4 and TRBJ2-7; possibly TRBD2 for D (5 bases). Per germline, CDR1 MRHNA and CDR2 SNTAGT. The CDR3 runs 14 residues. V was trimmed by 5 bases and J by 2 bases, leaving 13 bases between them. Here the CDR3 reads CASSHLDSTYEQYF. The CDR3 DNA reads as TGTGCCAGCAGTCACCTGGACTCTACCTACGAGCAGTACTTC.

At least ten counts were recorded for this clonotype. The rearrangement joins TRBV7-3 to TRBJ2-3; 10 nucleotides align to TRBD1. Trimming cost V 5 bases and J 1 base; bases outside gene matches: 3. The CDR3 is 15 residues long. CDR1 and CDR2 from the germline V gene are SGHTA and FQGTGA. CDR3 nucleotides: TGTGCCAGCAGCGAGACAGGGGGCGGCACAGATACGCAGTATTTT. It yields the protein CASSETGGGTDTQYF.

CDR3 sequence: CSARDRGRYTRNTGELFF. CDR3 bases: TGCAGTGCTAGAGACCGCGGGAGATACACCCGGAACACCGGGGAGCTGTTTTTT. J is TRBJ2-2 and V is TRBV20-1; 7 bases align to TRBD2. Losses at the gene ends were 0 bases for V and 1 base for J; bases not matched to a gene: 11. The germline V gene has CDR1 DFQATT and CDR2 SNEGSKA (reference sequence). The CDR3 is 18 amino acids.

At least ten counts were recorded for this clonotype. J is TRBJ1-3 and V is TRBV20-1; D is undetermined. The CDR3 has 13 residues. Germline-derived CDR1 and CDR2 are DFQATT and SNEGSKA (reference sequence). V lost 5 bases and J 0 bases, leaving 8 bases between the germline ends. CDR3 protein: CSARGISGNTIYF. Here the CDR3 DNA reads TGCAGTGCTCGCGGAATCTCTGGAAACACCATATATTTT.

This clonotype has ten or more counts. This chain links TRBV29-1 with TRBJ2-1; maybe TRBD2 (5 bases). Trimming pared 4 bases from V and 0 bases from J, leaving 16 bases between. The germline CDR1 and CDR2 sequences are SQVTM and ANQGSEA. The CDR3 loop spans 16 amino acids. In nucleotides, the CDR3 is TGCAGCGTTGCCGTGATGGGAGAGCGCTCCTACAATGAGCAGTTCTTC. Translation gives CSVAVMGERSYNEQFF.

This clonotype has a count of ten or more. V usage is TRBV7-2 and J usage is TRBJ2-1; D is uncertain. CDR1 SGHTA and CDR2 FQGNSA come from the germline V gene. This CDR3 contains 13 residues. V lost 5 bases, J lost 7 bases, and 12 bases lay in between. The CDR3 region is CASSPLSANEQFF. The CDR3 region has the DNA TGTGCCAGCAGCCCCCTGTCGGCGAATGAGCAGTTCTTC.